Listed here is a single T cell receptor (beta chain). Its specificity is unknown. Replicate PCRs were loaded with approximately 300 ng DNA from unsorted PBMC, about 30,000 T cell genomes. Here immunoSEQ multiplex PCR was the method, and the copy in TCRdb shows in-frame clones only, minus some. Of some 470,000 clones detected, 60% to 85% appear once; the ten largest clones hold roughly 13%. These data belong to a study of shared clonotypes between healthy human individuals. Study context: Aged 18 to 49, the donors were two women and a few men.

V lost 4 bases and J 5 bases, leaving 9 bases between the germline ends. The CDR3 totals 13 residues. CDR1 and CDR2 from the germline V gene are SGHKS and YYEKEE (reference sequence). Study-wide points: There were few donors, and this limited the genetic and exposure-history diversity represented. Sampling was confined to blood; repertoires within tissues likely differ.

Material: PBMCs. The chain couples TRBV5-5 to TRBJ1-4; D possibly corresponds to TRBD1 (6 bases). The TCR was taken from a middle-aged woman in good health. Some clones in this sample may be carry-over from other donors' samples. This CDR3 reads CASSPDSNEKLFF. CDR3 DNA sequence: TGTGCCAGCAGCCCGGACAGCAATGAAAAACTGTTTTTT.